Detailed here is one T cell receptor (beta chain). The source of the sample is a study of control samples from healthy donors and cancer patients. Measured with immunoSEQ multiplex PCR; TCRdb has only the in-frame clones, and not every one. The top ten clones hold approximately 8% of a sample with about 14,000 clones, over 70% of them seen once. Material for sequencing was formalin-fixed, paraffin-embedded tissue. The receptor was isolated from a male donor with melanoma.

The CDR3 spells CASSPGRSLQETQYF. The DNA of the CDR3 is TGCGCCAGCAGCCCCGGACGGAGCCTCCAAGAGACCCAGTACTTC. The gene calls are TRBV5-1 and TRBJ2-5, with D unresolved. The CDR3 totals 15 residues. Trimming left V 4 bases short and J 1 base short, with 14 bases between. Germline V gives CDR1 SGHRS, CDR2 YFSETQ. The variable domain in full, completed from reference TRBV5-1 and TRBJ2-5, reads KAGVTQTPRYLIKTRGQQVTLSCSPISGHRSVSWYQQTPGQGLQFLFEYFSETQRNKGNFPGRFSGRQFSNSRSEMNVSTLELGDSALYLCASSPGRSLQETQYFGPGTRLLVL.